What follows describes a single T cell receptor (beta chain). Primers for the PCR totalled 60 Vbeta and 13 Jbeta. Data came from immunoSEQ multiplex PCR; TCRdb stores just in-frame clones and leaves some out. The sample lists approximately 150,000 clones; 55% to 70% were seen once. The V gene's germline CDR1 is MDHEN and CDR2 SYDVKM. Trimming removed 6 bases from V and 3 bases from J, with 27 bases in between. The CDR3 has 18 amino acids. The data were obtained in a study of cytomegalovirus exposure and HLA in healthy donors. The sample consisted of PBMCs. The gene calls are TRBV28 and TRBJ2-7; weak D call: TRBD2 (7 bases). The TCR sequence derives from a middle-aged woman in good health and CMV-seropositive. The chain's CDR3 is CASRPLRGGRSGNYEQYF. The CDR3 DNA reads as TGTGCCAGCAGACCACTAAGGGGGGGTCGGAGTGGTAACTACGAGCAGTACTTC.